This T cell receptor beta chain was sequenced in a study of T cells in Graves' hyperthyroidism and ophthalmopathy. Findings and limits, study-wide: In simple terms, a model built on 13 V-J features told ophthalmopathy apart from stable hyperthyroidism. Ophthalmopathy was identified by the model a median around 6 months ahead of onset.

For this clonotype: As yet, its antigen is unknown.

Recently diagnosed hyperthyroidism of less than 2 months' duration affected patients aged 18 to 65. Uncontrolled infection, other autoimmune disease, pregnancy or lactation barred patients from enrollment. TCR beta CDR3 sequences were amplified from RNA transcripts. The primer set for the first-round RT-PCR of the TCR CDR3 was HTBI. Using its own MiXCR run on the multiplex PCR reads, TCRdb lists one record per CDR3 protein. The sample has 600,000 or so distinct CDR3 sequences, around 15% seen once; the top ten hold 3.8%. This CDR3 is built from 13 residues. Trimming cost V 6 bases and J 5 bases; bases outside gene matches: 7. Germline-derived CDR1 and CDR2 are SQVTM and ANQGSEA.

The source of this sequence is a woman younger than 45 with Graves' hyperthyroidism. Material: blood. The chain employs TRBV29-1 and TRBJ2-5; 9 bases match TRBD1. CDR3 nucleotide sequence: TGCAGCGTAGTAGGACAGGGGATCGAGACCCAGTACTTC. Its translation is CSVVGQGIETQYF.